This T cell receptor (beta chain) stems from a study of blood T cells in healthy people across ages (dated by TCRdb to between 2015 and 2017). Regarding the study in general: Template switching captured roughly one uniquely barcoded TCR beta cDNA molecule per two T cells in model experiments. For two donors (one aged 18 to 29 and one aged 80 or older), the study analyzed two additional independent replicas of 1 million unique cDNA reads from the same blood draw. To track age-related changes in TCR beta repertoire diversity, the study relied on deep sequencing normalized with unique cDNA molecular identifiers. Four age groups were formed from the donors: young (average about 15 years), middle-aged (around 40), aged (over 55) and long-lived (around 80). To avoid experimental bias, donors of different ages were distributed randomly across sequencing lanes.

The CDR3 covers 16 residues, taking in both the cysteine and the phenylalanine. Of all the DNA, just the CDR3 is kept, 48 bases in frame from base 1. The germline V gene sets CDR1 to SQVTM and CDR2 to ANQGSEA. V and J are trimmed by 2 bases and 4 bases, and the gene matches miss 10 bases of the junction. To prepare the library, 5' RACE was applied. Sequenced using an Illumina HiSeq 2500. A second 7 to 11 cycle PCR used a sample-barcoded 5' primer and a J-beta primer mix. A unique molecular identifier was introduced onto each TCR beta cDNA molecule by a template-switch 5' adaptor carrying 12 random nucleotides. At least 3 million CDR3-containing paired-end reads were obtained from each sample. The Mint cDNA synthesis kit, primed by a TRBC-specific oligonucleotide, was used to synthesize first-strand cDNA from all RNA. Following uracil-DNA glycosylase treatment, all cDNA underwent a first 18-cycle PCR with the universal primers M1SS and BC2_uni_R. On the authors' methods: For normalization, 1 million high-quality reads, each with a distinct molecular identifier, were randomly selected from each sample. Reads with shared molecular identifiers were discarded instead of being binned into consensus sequences. CDR3 identification, clonotype clustering and error correction used MiTCR with a Q25 quality threshold and the strictest error-elimination algorithm. A nonparametric unseen species model with Euler transformation was used to estimate lower-bound total TCR beta diversity. TCRdb cleaned the public reads at Q25 with fastp, built clones with MiXCR and kept in-frame beta chains. CDR3 protein duplicates are merged, each entry listing the most common genes and DNA. None of the V and J calls come from the authors' own analysis; TCRdb made them. This sample lists approximately 850,000 distinct CDR3 sequences; approximately 48% were detected once. The ten most abundant clones make up about a fifth of the sample.

As to this clonotype: The target of this receptor is not known. The record has no base qualities; no much larger clone is one base away.

The donors were around 39 Caucasian individuals from Russia, aged roughly 6 to 100 years, who were systemically healthy. Each donor gave approximately 9.3 milliliters of peripheral blood, collected into EDTA-treated Vacutainer tubes. PBMCs were isolated by Ficoll-Paque density-gradient centrifugation, with at least 7 million obtained per sample. Trizol reagent was used to extract total RNA from PBMCs, with at least 5.5 micrograms per sample. For every donor, an aliquot of PBMCs went through flow cytometry to measure the percentages of naive CD45RAhigh/CD27high T cells. General findings and caveats noted by the study authors: Estimates of total diversity from one million sequenced T cells were regarded as lower bounds and underestimates. As age increased, observed TCR beta diversity per million T cells dropped in a roughly linear way, and a significant reduction was already evident by age around 41. Conclusive comparison of naive and antigen-experienced compartments was prevented by the profiling of bulk unsorted PBMCs. The percentage of naive T cells measured by flow cytometry correlated strongly with observed TCR beta diversity. The CMV infection status of donors was not known, potentially confounding age-related changes in expanded clonotypes. Compared with the aged group, the long-lived group had more naive CD4+ T cells, fewer expanded clones and increased TCR diversity, suggesting age selection.

The clonotype was recovered from a man in his 60s in good health. The source material was blood. The sequence joins TRBV29-1 to TRBJ2-1, with TRBD2 identical over 8 junction bases. The CDR3 sequence is CSVESGGSDRYNEQFF. The bases are TGCAGCGTTGAATCGGGGGGGTCTGACAGATACAATGAGCAGTTCTTC.